This TCR beta chain is drawn from a study of blood T cell repertoires in COVID-19. Study background: The United States, Italy and Spain supplied acute and convalescent COVID-19 samples. PBMCs, B-cell-depleted T cells, or T cells provided the cDNA or gDNA that made up the material.

Trimming took off 4 bases at V and 3 bases at J, with 11 bases between the two ends. CDR1 is SGHNT, CDR2 YYREEE, per germline (reference sequence). The CDR3 is made up of 14 amino acids. Profiled with immunoSEQ multiplex PCR; TCRdb holds only in-frame clones, not every one. The data hold some 270,000 clones, with approximately 85% observed a single time. Followed longitudinally, the Seattle patients had been enrolled during active infection. Material for sequencing was peripheral blood. The rearrangement joins TRBV5-4 to TRBJ2-1; D is uncertain. The clonotype was recovered from a human donor with COVID-19, enrolled during active disease. The donor label of this sample is uncertain. CDR3: CASSPRLGYNEQFF. The CDR3 region has the DNA TGTGCCAGCAGCCCCCGTCTAGGCTACAATGAGCAGTTCTTC.